This TCR beta chain was sequenced for a study of control samples from healthy donors and cancer patients. V lost 3 bases to trimming and J lost 6 bases; unmatched junction nucleotides: 8. The germline V gene has CDR1 KGHSH and CDR2 LQKENI. The CDR3 has 15 amino acids. Sequencing was performed with immunoSEQ multiplex PCR; in TCRdb, only in-frame clones are kept and a portion is missing. The sample carries approximately 90,000 clones, about four fifths recorded once. The sample was PBMCs. This receptor was taken from a man in his 70s with lung cancer. The genes are TRBV18 and TRBJ1-2, with 9 bases that match TRBD1. The CDR3 spells CASSPRTGASNGYTF. Written as DNA, the CDR3 is TGTGCCAGCTCACCTAGGACAGGGGCGAGTAATGGCTACACCTTC. Together with reference TRBV18 and TRBJ1-2, the CDR3 gives the full variable domain: NAGVMQNPRHLVRRRGQEARLRCSPMKGHSHVYWYRQLPEEGLKFMVYLQKENIIDESGMPKERFSAEFPKEGPSILRIQQVVRGDSAAYFCASSPRTGASNGYTFGSGTRLTVV.